A single sample gave rise to the 5 T cell receptor beta chains below, sequenced in a study of T cell repertoires in cytomegalovirus infection. Their antigens are not known. MiXCR, applied by TCRdb to the reads, yields one record per CDR3 protein. This sample has about 55,000 distinct CDR3 sequences; about a fifth occur once, and the top ten carry about two thirds. This material consisted of CD8+ T cells from cultured PBMCs, taken from culture after CMV antigen stimulation. The origin of the receptors is a human donor in good health (CMV status not recorded). Some clones in this sample may be carry-over from other donors' samples.

This clonotype was counted between two and nine times. The chain is built from TRBV6-1 and TRBJ2-7, with D possibly TRBD1 on 6 matching bases. This CDR3 has 15 residues. Trimming pared 5 bases from V and 3 bases from J, leaving 17 bases between. Germline values: CDR1 MNHNS, CDR2 SASEGT. The CDR3 sequence is CASSPMRGSLYEQYF. CDR3 in DNA: TGTGCCAGCAGTCCGATGAGGGGGAGTCTCTACGAGCAGTACTTC.

In this sample, this clonotype turned up a few times. The chain couples TRBV2 to TRBJ2-5; perhaps D is TRBD1 or TRBD2 (5 bases each). Deletions cut 4 bases from V and 5 bases from J, with 17 bases between. Germline CDR1 and CDR2: SNHLY and FYNNEI. This CDR3 contains 15 residues. The CDR3 region has the DNA TGTGCCAGCAGTGGCTCTCTGAGGGGTTACGAGACCCAGTACTTC. Protein: CASSGSLRGYETQYF.

Only a few counts were recorded for this clonotype. The chain uses TRBV5-1 and TRBJ2-1, with 11 positions matching TRBD2. The CDR3 consists of 18 residues. Unmatched junction bases numbered 6, after V lost 1 base and J lost 0 bases. Germline CDR1 SGHRS, CDR2 YFSETQ. CDR3 sequence: CASSLPSGRQSSYNEQFF. Here the CDR3 DNA reads TGCGCCAGCAGCTTGCCTAGCGGGAGGCAAAGCTCCTACAATGAGCAGTTCTTC. The full variable domain, in which reference TRBV5-1 and TRBJ2-1 provide the parts outside the CDR3, is KAGVTQTPRYLIKTRGQQVTLSCSPISGHRSVSWYQQTPGQGLQFLFEYFSETQRNKGNFPGRFSGRQFSNSRSEMNVSTLELGDSALYLCASSLPSGRQSSYNEQFFGPGTRLTVL.

The chain recombines TRBV6-5 with TRBJ1-5; no firm D call. CDR3 length: 12 amino acids. The germline V gene encodes CDR1 MNHEY and CDR2 SVGAGI. V was cut by 2 bases and J by 11 bases, with 10 bases left in between. The CDR3 sequence: CASSYPSPAQHF. The CDR3 DNA is TGTGCCAGCAGTTACCCGTCCCCGGCCCAGCATTTT.

The chain recombines TRBV9 with TRBJ2-1; either TRBD1 or TRBD2 may supply D (6 bases each). Per the germline V gene, CDR1 is SGDLS and CDR2 is YYNGEE. V was cut by 2 bases and J by 2 bases, with 8 bases left in between. The length of the CDR3 is 14 residues. CDR3 residues: CASSVGGTYNEQFF. CDR3 nucleotide sequence: TGTGCCAGCAGCGTCGGGGGCACCTACAATGAGCAGTTCTTC.